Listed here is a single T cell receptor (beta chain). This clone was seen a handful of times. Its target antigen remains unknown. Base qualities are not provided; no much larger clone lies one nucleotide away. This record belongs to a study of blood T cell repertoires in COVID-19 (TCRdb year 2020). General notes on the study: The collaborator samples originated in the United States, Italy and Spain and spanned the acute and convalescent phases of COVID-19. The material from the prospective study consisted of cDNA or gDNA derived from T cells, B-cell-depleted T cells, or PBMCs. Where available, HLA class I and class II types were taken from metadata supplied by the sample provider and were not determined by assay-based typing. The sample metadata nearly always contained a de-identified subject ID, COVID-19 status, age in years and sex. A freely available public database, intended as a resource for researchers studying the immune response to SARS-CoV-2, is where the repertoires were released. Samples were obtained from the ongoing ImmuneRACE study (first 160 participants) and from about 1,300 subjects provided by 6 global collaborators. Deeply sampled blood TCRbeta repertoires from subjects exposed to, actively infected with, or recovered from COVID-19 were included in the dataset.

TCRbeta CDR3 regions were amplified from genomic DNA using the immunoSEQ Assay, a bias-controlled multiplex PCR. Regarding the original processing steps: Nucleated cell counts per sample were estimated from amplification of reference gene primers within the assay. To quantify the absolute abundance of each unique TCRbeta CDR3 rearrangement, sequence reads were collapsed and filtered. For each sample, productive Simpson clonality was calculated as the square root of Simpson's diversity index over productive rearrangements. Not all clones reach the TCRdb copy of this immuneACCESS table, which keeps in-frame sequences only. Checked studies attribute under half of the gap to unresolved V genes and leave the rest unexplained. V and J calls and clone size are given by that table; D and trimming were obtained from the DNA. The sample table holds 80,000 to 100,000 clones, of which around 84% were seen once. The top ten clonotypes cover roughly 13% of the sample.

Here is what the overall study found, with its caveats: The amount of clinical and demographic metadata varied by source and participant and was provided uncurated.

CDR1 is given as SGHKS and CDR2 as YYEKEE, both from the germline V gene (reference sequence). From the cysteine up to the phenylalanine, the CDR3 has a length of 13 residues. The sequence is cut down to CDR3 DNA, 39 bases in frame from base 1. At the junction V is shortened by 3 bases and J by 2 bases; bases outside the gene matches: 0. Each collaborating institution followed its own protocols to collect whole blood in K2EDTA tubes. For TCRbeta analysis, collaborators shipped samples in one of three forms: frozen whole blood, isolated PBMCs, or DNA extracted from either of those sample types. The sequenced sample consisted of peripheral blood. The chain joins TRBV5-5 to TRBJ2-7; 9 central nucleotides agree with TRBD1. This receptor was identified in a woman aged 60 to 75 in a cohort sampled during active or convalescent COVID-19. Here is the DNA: TGTGCCAGCAGCTGGACAGGGGCCTACGAGCAGTACTTC. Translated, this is CASSWTGAYEQYF.